These 30 T cell receptor beta chains originate from one sample sequenced in a study of CD8 T cells in Susac syndrome. The authors reverse transcribed about 0.45 to 1 ug RNA with random hexamers. TCRdb processed the immunoSEQ multiplex PCR reads anew with MiXCR; each CDR3 protein has one entry. The sample has more than 150,000 distinct CDR3 sequences, around 94% seen once. The sequencing sample was made of CD4+ T cells from PBMCs. Receptors originate from a human donor in good health.

V usage is TRBV6-2 or TRBV6-3 and J usage is TRBJ2-5, with D tentatively TRBD1 or TRBD2 (5 bases each). The V end was cut by 4 bases, the J end by 4 bases, with 10 bases between. CDR1 and CDR2 (germline): MNHEY, SVGEGT. This CDR3 spans 13 amino acids. CDR3: CASSWDVGETQYF. The CDR3 region has the DNA TGTGCCAGCAGTTGGGACGTGGGAGAGACCCAGTACTTC.

The chain recombines TRBV7-9 with TRBJ2-2; TRBD2 is a possible D gene (5 bases). CDR1 is SEHNR, CDR2 FQNEAQ, per germline (reference sequence). Trimming removed 5 bases from V and 0 bases from J, with 7 bases in between. This CDR3 contains 14 residues. Here the CDR3 reads CASSPTTNTGELFF. The CDR3 nucleotides read TGTGCCAGCAGCCCGACTACGAACACCGGGGAGCTGTTTTTT.

CDR3 loop: CSAWTATYEQYF. DNA for the CDR3: TGCAGCGCTTGGACAGCGACCTACGAGCAGTACTTC. This chain joins TRBV29-1 and TRBJ2-7, with D perhaps matching TRBD1 (6 bases). CDR3 length: 12 amino acids. CDR1 is SQVTM and CDR2 is ANQGSEA in the germline V gene. Deletions cut 7 bases from V and 2 bases from J, with 12 bases between.

The chain combines TRBV29-1 with TRBJ1-6; tentatively, D is TRBD1 (5 bases). Between the trimmed V and J ends, which lost 5 bases and 3 bases, there was a span of 8 bases. The germline CDR1 and CDR2 sequences are SQVTM and ANQGSEA. CDR3 size: 13 residues. As DNA, the CDR3 is TGCAGCGTTAAGACAGACTATAATTCACCCCTCCACTTT. Amino acid sequence: CSVKTDYNSPLHF.

The J gene is TRBJ2-4, the V gene TRBV2, with D uncertain. The length of the CDR3 is 13 residues. Per the germline V gene, CDR1 is SNHLY and CDR2 is FYNNEI. Trimming left V 6 bases short and J 4 bases short, with 10 bases between. CDR3 coding DNA: TGTGCCAGCAGGGATGAATATAAAAACATTCAGTACTTC. Amino acid sequence: CASRDEYKNIQYF.

The rearrangement uses TRBV12-3 or TRBV12-4 and TRBJ2-7; D remains unclear. Trimming pared 2 bases from V and 4 bases from J, leaving 9 bases between. There are 13 residues in the CDR3. This chain's CDR3 is CASSLSTGYEQYF. The CDR3 region has the DNA TGTGCCAGCAGTTTAAGTACCGGGTACGAGCAGTACTTC.

The V call is TRBV20-1, the J call TRBJ2-5, with D tentatively TRBD2 (6 bases). The CDR3 loop spans 14 amino acids. From germline, CDR1 is DFQATT and CDR2 SNEGSKA (reference sequence). V shed 1 base and J shed 4 bases, with 13 bases lying between them. The CDR3 protein is CSARGVGGLETQYF. In nucleotides, the CDR3 is TGCAGTGCTAGAGGGGTAGGAGGGTTAGAGACCCAGTACTTC.

The chain employs TRBV6-5 and TRBJ1-4, with D uncertain. Germline values: CDR1 MNHEY, CDR2 SVGAGI. The CDR3 is made up of 13 amino acids. V was clipped by 0 bases and J by 15 bases, with 14 bases between them. Here the CDR3 DNA reads TGTGCCAGCAGTTACTCTCCGGGTGAAAAGGTGTTTTTT. Protein sequence: CASSYSPGEKVFF.

This chain uses TRBV4-3 with TRBJ1-1; D not certain. The CDR3 spans 15 residues. Germline V gives CDR1 LGHNA, CDR2 YSLEER. V shed 2 bases and J shed 1 base, with 11 bases lying between them. CDR3 sequence (DNA): TGCGCCAGCAGCCAATTTGTGTCGGGGAACACTGAAGCTTTCTTT. Its translation: CASSQFVSGNTEAFF.

This rearrangement joins TRBV9 to TRBJ2-5; D tentatively reads TRBD1 or TRBD2 (5 bases each). Germline CDR1 and CDR2: SGDLS and YYNGEE. The CDR3 sequence is 14 residues long. V lost 4 bases and J 3 bases, leaving 13 bases between the germline ends. CDR3 loop: CASSTGLGKETQYF. The CDR3 DNA reads as TGTGCCAGCAGCACAGGACTGGGAAAAGAGACCCAGTACTTC.

This clonotype is a singleton in its sample. The chain joins TRBV5-1 to TRBJ2-1, with 14 bases matching TRBD2. This CDR3 region has 16 residues. The germline V gene has CDR1 SGHRS and CDR2 YFSETQ. The V segment lost 4 bases and the J segment 3 bases; nucleotides outside the gene matches: 3. CDR3 DNA: TGCGCCAGCAGCCATGGGACTAGCGGGGGCTACAATGAGCAGTTCTTC. Translating it yields CASSHGTSGGYNEQFF.

This clonotype was observed once. The J gene is TRBJ2-3, the V gene TRBV2; maybe TRBD2 (6 bases). Germline loops: CDR1 SNHLY, CDR2 FYNNEI. CDR3 size: 15 residues. V was cut by 6 bases and J by 1 base, with 14 bases left in between. CDR3 sequence (DNA): TGTGCCAGCAGCGCTAGCGTTGTCGGCACAGATACGCAGTATTTT. Its translation: CASSASVVGTDTQYF.

This clonotype was picked up one time. The chain has TRBV7-3 and TRBJ2-1, with D maybe TRBD2 (6 bases). The CDR3 is 13 residues long. Germline lookup yields CDR1 SGHTA and CDR2 FQGTGA. V dropped 6 bases and J dropped 9 bases, with 15 bases sitting between them. CDR3: CASREAQGGEQFF. CDR3 coding DNA: TGTGCCAGCAGAGAGGCCCAGGGAGGTGAGCAGTTCTTC.

The V and J genes are TRBV2 and TRBJ1-2; 10 nucleotides agree with TRBD1. The CDR3 extends over 12 amino acids. V lost 4 bases, J lost 8 bases, and 1 base stayed unmatched. Looked up from germline, CDR1 is SNHLY and CDR2 is FYNNEI. The CDR3 sequence is CASSGTGGGYTF. The CDR3 bases are TGTGCCAGCAGTGGGACAGGGGGAGGCTACACCTTC.

The gene calls are TRBV6-5 and TRBJ1-1; TRBD1 matches at 9 bases. The CDR3 is 14 amino acids. In germline, CDR1 is MNHEY, CDR2 SVGAGI. V was clipped by 5 bases and J by 6 bases; unmatched bases: 7. This chain's CDR3 is CASSPGTGWAEAFF. The CDR3 nucleotides are TGTGCCAGCAGTCCCGGGACAGGGTGGGCTGAAGCTTTCTTT.

The CDR3 bases are TGCAGCGTTCGAGTAGTACAGACCCAGTACTTC. Amino acid sequence: CSVRVVQTQYF. The chain uses TRBV29-1 and TRBJ2-5; unclear D gene. V was shortened by 5 bases and J by 6 bases, with 10 bases between the two germline ends. Per germline, CDR1 SQVTM and CDR2 ANQGSEA. CDR3 size: 11 residues. Full variable domain (remainder filled in from reference TRBV29-1 and TRBJ2-5): SAVISQKPSRDICQRGTSLTIQCQVDSQVTMMFWYRQQPGQSLTLIATANQGSEATYESGFVIDKFPISRPNLTFSTLTVSNMSPEDSSIYLCSVRVVQTQYFGPGTRLLVL.

V usage is TRBV29-1 and J usage is TRBJ1-2; D remains ambiguous. The CDR3 extends over 12 amino acids. Germline values: CDR1 SQVTM, CDR2 ANQGSEA. V lost 4 bases and J lost 8, with 14 bases in between. In DNA form, the CDR3 reads TGCAGCGTTGGGGATAGATCTTTCGGCTACACCTTC. Protein sequence: CSVGDRSFGYTF.

The chain is built from TRBV3-1 and TRBJ1-1; 8 bases agree with TRBD1. The CDR3 loop spans 16 amino acids. Germline assignment: CDR1 LGHDT and CDR2 YNNKEL (reference sequence). V lost 4 bases, J lost 5 bases, and 12 bases stayed unmatched. This CDR3 reads CASSPRSRGRRTEAFF. The CDR3, as DNA: TGTGCCAGCAGCCCCCGGTCCAGGGGGCGCAGGACTGAAGCTTTCTTT.

Here the CDR3 DNA reads TGCAGTGCTCGACAGAGAAATAATTCACCCCTCCACTTT. This encodes CSARQRNNSPLHF. This rearrangement joins TRBV20-1 to TRBJ1-6, with D perhaps TRBD1 (5 bases). The germline V and J ends were trimmed by 5 bases and 5 bases, with 10 bases remaining between them. The germline V gene has CDR1 DFQATT and CDR2 SNEGSKA (reference sequence). The CDR3 contains 13 residues.

The chain joins TRBV28 to TRBJ2-7; TRBD1 matches at 8 bases. V was clipped by 5 bases and J by 6 bases; unmatched bases: 3. The CDR3 is 12 residues long. Germline V gene sequence: CDR1 MDHEN, CDR2 SYDVKM. This CDR3 reads CASSRTGPEQYF. For the CDR3, the DNA is TGTGCCAGCAGTCGGACAGGGCCCGAGCAGTACTTC.

V usage is TRBV15 and J usage is TRBJ1-1; 7 bases match TRBD1. V lost 1 base, J lost 0 bases, and 2 bases stayed unmatched. CDR3 length: 15 amino acids. Germline CDR1 is LNHNV and CDR2 is YYDKDF (reference sequence). This chain's CDR3 is CATSRGRGLNTEAFF. The CDR3 DNA reads TGTGCCACCAGCAGAGGTAGGGGGCTGAACACTGAAGCTTTCTTT.

This clonotype showed up just once. CDR3 in DNA: TGTGCCAGCAGCTTGGGGGGCGCACAAGGAAACACCATATATTTT. Its translation: CASSLGGAQGNTIYF. This sequence joins TRBV5-4 and TRBJ1-3, with a weak D call TRBD1 (5 bases). Between the trimmed V and J ends, which lost 0 bases and 4 bases, there was a span of 11 bases. Per the germline V gene, CDR1 is SGHNT and CDR2 is YYREEE (reference sequence). The CDR3 is 15 residues long.

V is TRBV10-3 and J is TRBJ2-1; 8 bases align to TRBD2. Germline-derived CDR1 and CDR2 are ENHRY and SYGVKD. The CDR3 loop spans 15 amino acids. Germline trimming cut 2 bases from V and 10 bases from J; bases unmatched to any gene: 10. CDR3 sequence reads: CAISEDSGGRREQFF. In DNA, the CDR3 is TGTGCCATCAGTGAGGACTCGGGGGGGCGGAGAGAGCAGTTCTTC.

The rearrangement uses TRBV24-1 and TRBJ2-3; 10 bases line up with TRBD1. CDR3 size: 14 residues. Germline CDR1 is KGHDR and CDR2 is SFDVKD. The trim removed 4 bases at V and 6 bases at J, leaving 3 bases unmatched. The CDR3 sequence is CATSEPGQGDTQYF. The CDR3 nucleotides are TGTGCCACCAGTGAACCGGGACAGGGGGATACGCAGTATTTT.

This chain joins TRBV7-8 and TRBJ2-5; TRBD1 might be the D (6 bases). CDR3 length equals 15 residues. V gave up 4 bases and J gave up 6 bases, with 18 bases separating them. Germline assignment: CDR1 SGHVS and CDR2 FQNEAQ. CDR3 sequence (DNA): TGTGCCAGCAGCTCCGGGACAACGAGTTTACAGACCCAGTACTTC. Encoded protein: CASSSGTTSLQTQYF.

The V gene is TRBV24-1, the J gene TRBJ2-1; the match to TRBD1 covers 9 bases. Germline CDR1 and CDR2: KGHDR and SFDVKD. The CDR3 extends over 17 amino acids. J was trimmed by 7 bases and V by 9 bases; bases with no gene match: 18. CDR3 amino acids: CATQGTGTILGRNEQFF. DNA of the CDR3: TGTGCCACCCAAGGGACAGGGACCATCTTAGGTCGGAATGAGCAGTTCTTC.

V and J are TRBV6-1 and TRBJ2-2; no firm D call. The CDR3 covers 14 residues. V was pared by 4 bases and J by 7 bases, with 13 bases between. Germline V CDR1 and CDR2: MNHNS, SASEGT. CDR3 nucleotides: TGTGCCAGCAGTGTTCCCCAGGACGGCGGGGAGCTGTTTTTT. This sequence encodes CASSVPQDGGELFF.

J is TRBJ2-7 and V is TRBV5-1; 9 bases map to TRBD1. CDR1 is SGHRS and CDR2 is YFSETQ in the germline V gene. This CDR3 has 13 residues. The junction had 6 bases not matched to a gene; V was cut back by 4 bases and J by 7 bases. CDR3: CASSRGQGEEQYF. The CDR3 DNA follows: TGCGCCAGCAGCCGGGGACAGGGCGAGGAGCAGTACTTC.

This clonotype has just a few counts. The gene calls are TRBV3-1 and TRBJ1-1; D unclear. Germline loops: CDR1 LGHDT, CDR2 YNNKEL (reference sequence). V was shortened by 4 bases and J by 0 bases, with 9 bases between the two germline ends. The CDR3 runs 14 residues. The CDR3 spells CASSLDGMNTEAFF. CDR3 DNA: TGTGCCAGCAGCCTCGACGGGATGAACACTGAAGCTTTCTTT. Full variable domain (missing parts from reference TRBV3-1 and TRBJ1-1): DTAVSQTPKYLVTQMGNDKSIKCEQNLGHDTMYWYKQDSKKFLKIMFSYNNKELIINETVPNRFSPKSPDKAHLNLHINSLELGDSAVYFCASSLDGMNTEAFFGQGTRLTVV.

This rearrangement joins TRBV5-4 to TRBJ2-1, with a possible D match to TRBD1 (6 bases). Germline CDR1 is SGHNT and CDR2 is YYREEE (reference sequence). Between the trimmed V and J ends, which lost 3 bases and 10 bases, there was a span of 11 bases. The CDR3 has 12 residues. In DNA, the CDR3 is TGTGCCAGCAGCTCCACAGGGAGCGAGCAGTTCTTC. It translates to CASSSTGSEQFF.